What follows are 4 T cell receptor beta chains derived from one specimen sequenced in a study of blood T cell repertoires in COVID-19. Clones were read by immunoSEQ multiplex PCR, and TCRdb kept only the in-frame ones, dropping some. The table records tens of thousands of clones, 65% to 90% of them present only once. Sequenced sample: peripheral blood. The receptors shown here come from a woman aged 55-70 years with active COVID-19.

This chain connects TRBV5-4 to TRBJ1-2; D uncertain. The CDR3 has 12 amino acids. Trimming left V 4 bases short and J 7 bases short, with 11 bases between. The germline gives CDR1 SGHNT, CDR2 YYREEE (reference sequence). CDR3 DNA: TGTGCCAGCAGCGCGGGGTCTTTTGGCTACACCTTC. Protein product: CASSAGSFGYTF. Full variable domain (outside the CDR3, taken from reference TRBV5-4 and TRBJ1-2): ETGVTQSPTHLIKTRGQQVTLRCSSQSGHNTVSWYQQALGQGPQFIFQYYREEENGRGNFPPRFSGLQFPNYSSELNVNALELDDSALYLCASSAGSFGYTFGSGTRLTVV.

Here the CDR3 reads CASSLDSDNEKLFF. The CDR3 bases are TGTGCCAGCAGCTTAGACAGTGATAATGAAAAACTGTTTTTT. The chain has TRBV5-4 and TRBJ1-4; TRBD1 might be the D (5 bases). Germline CDR1 SGHNT, CDR2 YYREEE (reference sequence). The length of the CDR3 is 14 residues. V was clipped by 2 bases and J by 4 bases, with 9 bases between them.

The chain has TRBV5-1 and TRBJ2-1; perhaps TRBD1 as D (5 bases). CDR3 size: 15 residues. V dropped 3 bases and J dropped 2 bases, with 12 bases sitting between them. The germline V gene has CDR1 SGHRS and CDR2 YFSETQ. CDR3 in amino acids: CASSSRARAYNEQFF. DNA of the CDR3: TGCGCCAGCAGCTCCCGGGCCAGGGCCTACAATGAGCAGTTCTTC. Full variable domain (outside the CDR3, taken from reference TRBV5-1 and TRBJ2-1): KAGVTQTPRYLIKTRGQQVTLSCSPISGHRSVSWYQQTPGQGLQFLFEYFSETQRNKGNFPGRFSGRQFSNSRSEMNVSTLELGDSALYLCASSSRARAYNEQFFGPGTRLTVL.

The chain carries TRBV14 and TRBJ2-2; D is unresolved. The V gene's germline CDR1 is SGHDN and CDR2 FVKESK. The CDR3 has 13 residues. The ends were cut back, 1 base at V and 8 bases at J, with 8 bases in the middle. The CDR3 DNA sequence: TGTGCCAGCAGCCAAGTGCTAGGAGGGGAGCTGTTTTTT. Its translation: CASSQVLGGELFF.